The clone carrying this T cell receptor beta chain was detected a few times. Its antigen remains unidentified. This record belongs to a study of T cell clonality in common variable immunodeficiency. Whole-study results and caveats: Common variable immunodeficiency TCR beta sequences reportedly had fewer deletions and N-nucleotide insertions. TCRbeta clonality was increased in CVID versus healthy controls.

Sequencing used immunoSEQ multiplex PCR; TCRdb keeps in-frame clones, though not all of them. The sample contains 25,000 to 30,000 clones, none occurring once; roughly 3% lies in the top ten. The receptor was derived from a human donor with common variable immunodeficiency. Sequencing was carried out using peripheral blood mononuclear cells.

The DNA read from the CDR3 is TGTGCCAGCAGCTTGTTGGGGGGAACGGGCGAG. This gives the protein CASSLLGGTGE. The CDR3 in full is CASSLLGGTGEQYF. The chain carries TRBV5-5 and TRBJ2-7; D might be TRBD2 (6 bases). Coverage ceases 3 residues before the CDR3 finishes, and the germline J gene fills in the end. V gave up 1 base and J gave up 6 bases, with 14 bases separating them. Germline CDR1 is SGHKS and CDR2 is YYEKEE (reference sequence). This CDR3 is 14 amino acids long.